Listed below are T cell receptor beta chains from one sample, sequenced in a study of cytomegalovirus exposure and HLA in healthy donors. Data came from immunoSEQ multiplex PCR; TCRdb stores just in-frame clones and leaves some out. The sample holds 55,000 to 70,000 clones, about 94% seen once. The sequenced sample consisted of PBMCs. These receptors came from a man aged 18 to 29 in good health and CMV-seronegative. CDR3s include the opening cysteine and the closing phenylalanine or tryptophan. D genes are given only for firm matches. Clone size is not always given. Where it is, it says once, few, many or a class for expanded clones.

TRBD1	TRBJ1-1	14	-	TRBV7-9	TGTGCCAGCAGCCCGACAGGGGATAACACTGAAGCTTTCTTT	CASSPTGDNTEAFF
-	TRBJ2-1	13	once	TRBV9	TGTGCCAGCAGCGTAGTTTTAAACAATGAGCAGTTCTTC	CASSVVLNNEQFF
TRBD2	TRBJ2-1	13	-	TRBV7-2	TGTGCCAGCAGCCCCACTAGCGTAGGTGAGCAGTTCTTC	CASSPTSVGEQFF
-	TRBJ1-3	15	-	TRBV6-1	TGTGCCAGCAGTGCCCCAATGGAGCCGGGAAACACCATATATTTT	CASSAPMEPGNTIYF
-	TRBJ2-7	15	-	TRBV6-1	TGTGCCAGCAGGGACCTTGGGGCAGGGCCCTACGAGCAGTACTTC	CASRDLGAGPYEQYF
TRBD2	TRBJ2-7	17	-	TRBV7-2	TGTGCCAGCAGCTTAGATCGGGGACTAGCGGGGGAATACGAGCAGTACTTC	CASSLDRGLAGEYEQYF
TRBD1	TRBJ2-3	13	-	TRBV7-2	TGTGCCAGCAGCTTTGACAGGGAAGATACGCAGTATTTT	CASSFDREDTQYF
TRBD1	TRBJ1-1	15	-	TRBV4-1	TGCGCCAGCAGCCAAGAGGCGACAGGGGGCCCTGAAGCTTTCTTT	CASSQEATGGPEAFF
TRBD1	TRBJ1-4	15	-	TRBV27	TGTGCCAGCGGTACATCAGGGGGCGCATGGGAAAAACTGTTTTTT	CASGTSGGAWEKLFF
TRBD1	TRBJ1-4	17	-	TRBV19	TGTGCCAGTAGTCCAATAGTCGGACAGGGAGTTCATGAAAAACTGTTTTTT	CASSPIVGQGVHEKLFF
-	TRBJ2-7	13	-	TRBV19	TGTGCCAGTAGTATGGTCAGGGACTACGAGCAGTACTTC	CASSMVRDYEQYF
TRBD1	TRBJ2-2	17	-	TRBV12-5	TGTGCTAGTGGTTTTATGACCGGGACAGCCAACACCGGGGAGCTGTTTTTT	CASGFMTGTANTGELFF
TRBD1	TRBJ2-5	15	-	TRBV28	TGTGCCAGCAGTTCCCCCTCCGGACAGGGACAGACCCAGTACTTC	CASSSPSGQGQTQYF
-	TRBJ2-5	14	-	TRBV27	TGTGCCAGCAGCCCTACAGCTATCCAAGAGACCCAGTACTTC	CASSPTAIQETQYF
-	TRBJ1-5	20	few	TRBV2	TGTGCCAGCAGTGGGGGGGGCCTCAGGATCGGCGGGTATAGCAATCAGCCCCAGCATTTT	CASSGGGLRIGGYSNQPQHF
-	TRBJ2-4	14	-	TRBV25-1	TGTGCCAGCAGTGAAGGGCAGGGTCACAGCATTCAGTACTTC	CASSEGQGHSIQYF
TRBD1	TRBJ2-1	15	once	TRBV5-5	TGTGCCAGCAGCTTCGACAGGGGATCATACAATGAGCAGTTCTTC	CASSFDRGSYNEQFF
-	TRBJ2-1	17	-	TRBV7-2	TGTGCCAGCAGCTTAGCCCGGACCCCGTTCATCGGGAGAGAGCAGTTCTTC	CASSLARTPFIGREQFF
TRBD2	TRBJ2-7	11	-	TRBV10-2	TGCGCCAGCACCGAGCGGGGTGAGCAGTACTTC	CASTERGEQYF
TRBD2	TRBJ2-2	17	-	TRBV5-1	TGCGCCAGCAGCTTTCCAGCGGGAGGTTCGGAAACCGGGGAGCTGTTTTTT	CASSFPAGGSETGELFF
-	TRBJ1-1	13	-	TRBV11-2	TGTGCCAGCAGTCGTCTAGCCGACACTGAAGCTTTCTTT	CASSRLADTEAFF
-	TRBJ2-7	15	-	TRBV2	TGTGCCAGCAGTGAATGGGGTCCTGGGAGTGACGAGCAGTACTTC	CASSEWGPGSDEQYF
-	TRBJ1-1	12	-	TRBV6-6	TGTGCCAGCAGTTGGGAGGGTACCCCAGCTTTCTTT	CASSWEGTPAFF
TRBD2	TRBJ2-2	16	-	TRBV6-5	TGTGCCAGCAGTTACGTGACTAGCGGATACACCGGGGAGCTGTTTTTT	CASSYVTSGYTGELFF
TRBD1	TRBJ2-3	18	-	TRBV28	TGTGCCAGCAGTCCTACAGGGGGCCCCTTATTAGACACAGATACGCAGTATTTT	CASSPTGGPLLDTDTQYF
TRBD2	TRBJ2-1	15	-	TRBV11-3	TGTGCCAGCAGCTTAGGGACTAGTACCTACAATGAGCAGTTCTTC	CASSLGTSTYNEQFF
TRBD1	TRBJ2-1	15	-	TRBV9	TGTGCCAGCAGCGTTAAAGGACAGGGGGCGGATGAGCAGTTCTTC	CASSVKGQGADEQFF
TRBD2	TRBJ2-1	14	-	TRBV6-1	TGTGCCAGCACCCAAAGGGAGGGGTCGAGTGAGCAGTTCTTC	CASTQREGSSEQFF
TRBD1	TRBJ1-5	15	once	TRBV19	TGTGCCAGTAGTGCGGGACAGGCCGTGGGGCAGCCCCAGCATTTT	CASSAGQAVGQPQHF
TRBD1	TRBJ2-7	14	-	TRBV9	TGTGCCAGCAGCGTAGATGCAGGGGGCTACGAGCAGTACTTC	CASSVDAGGYEQYF
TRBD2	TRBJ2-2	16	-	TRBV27	TGTGCCAGCAGCCGACTAGCGGGACAAGACACCGGGGAGCTGTTTTTT	CASSRLAGQDTGELFF
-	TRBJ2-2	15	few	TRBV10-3	TGTGCCATCAGCGAACGGACAGTGAACACCGGGGAGCTGTTTTTT	CAISERTVNTGELFF
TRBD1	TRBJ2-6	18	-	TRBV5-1	TGCGCCAGCAGCTTCTGGACAGGGGGCGTAACTGGGGCCAACGTCCTGACTTTC	CASSFWTGGVTGANVLTF
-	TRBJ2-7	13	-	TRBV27	TGTGCCAGCAGTTTCCAGGGAAGGAACGAGCAGTACTTC	CASSFQGRNEQYF
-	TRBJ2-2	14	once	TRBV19	TGTGCCAGTAGTATACGTGGGAGCACCGGGGAGCTGTTTTTT	CASSIRGSTGELFF
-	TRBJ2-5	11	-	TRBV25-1	TGTGCCAGCAGTGACTCAGAGACCCAGTACTTC	CASSDSETQYF
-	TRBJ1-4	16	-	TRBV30	TGTGCCTGGACCCCTTCTCCAGGTGTCCTTTTTGAAAAACTGTTTTTT	CAWTPSPGVLFEKLFF
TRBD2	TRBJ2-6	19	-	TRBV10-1	TGCGCCAGCAGTGAGTCGGAATTAGCGGGAACGGACGGGGCCAACGTCCTGACTTTC	CASSESELAGTDGANVLTF
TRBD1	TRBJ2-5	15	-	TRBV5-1	TGCGCCAGCAGCACCGGGACAGGTCCCGGGGAGACCCAGTACTTC	CASSTGTGPGETQYF
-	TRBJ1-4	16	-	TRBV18	TGTGCCAGCTCACCACCGGTAACGGGATATAATGAAAAACTGTTTTTT	CASSPPVTGYNEKLFF